This passage covers 4 T cell receptor beta chains from one sample sequenced in a study of technical replicates of blood from a handful of donors (dated by TCRdb to about 2017). The receptor library was made with the immunoSEQ multiplex PCR assay. Sourced from immuneACCESS, this table was stored by TCRdb with only in-frame sequences that have V and J called. A share of the clones is absent; for the studies checked, an unresolved V gene accounts for under half, and the remainder has no known explanation. The table for this sample lists some 82,000 clones; around 94% of them were counted only once. The top ten clonotypes cover approximately 0.41% of the sample. Sequences were obtained from T cells isolated from PBMCs. Receptors were obtained from a human donor in good health.

The chain links TRBV28 to TRBJ2-1; no clear D. From germline, CDR1 is MDHEN and CDR2 SYDVKM. Trimming took 2 bases from V and 15 from J, leaving 32 bases between them. The CDR3 is 18 residues long. DNA for the CDR3: TGTGCCAGCAGTTTAATCCCGATTTCACAGAACCTCCGATCCTTCAGGTTCTTC. It yields the protein CASSLIPISQNLRSFRFF.

This sequence joins TRBV28 and TRBJ2-1; TRBD2 agrees at 10 bases. Germline loops: CDR1 MDHEN, CDR2 SYDVKM. CDR3 length: 18 residues. V lost 4 bases to trimming and J lost 4 bases; unmatched junction nucleotides: 13. CDR3 coding DNA: TGTGCCAGCAGTTACTCCGCAGCGGGAGGGCCTTGGTACAATGAGCAGTTCTTC. Translated: CASSYSAAGGPWYNEQFF. Filled out from reference TRBV28 and TRBJ2-1, the complete variable domain reads DVKVTQSSRYLVKRTGEKVFLECVQDMDHENMFWYRQDPGLGLRLIYFSYDVKMKEKGDIPEGYSVSREKKERFSLILESASTNQTSMYLCASSYSAAGGPWYNEQFFGPGTRLTVL.

This clone showed up just once. The chain has TRBV6-5 and TRBJ2-7, with D unresolved. The CDR3 length is 12 residues. The germline V and J ends were trimmed by 6 bases and 4 bases, with 10 bases remaining between them. Germline V gene sequence: CDR1 MNHEY, CDR2 SVGAGI. The CDR3 loop is CASSRGWYEQYF. CDR3 bases: TGTGCCAGCAGCCGAGGCTGGTACGAGCAGTACTTC.

V and J are TRBV9 and TRBJ2-7; 13 nucleotides agree with TRBD2. Per germline, CDR1 SGDLS and CDR2 YYNGEE. The CDR3 contains 16 residues. V was pared by 0 bases and J by 7 bases, with 7 bases of the junction left unmatched. The CDR3: CASSVGGGTSGVEQYF. The CDR3 nucleotides are TGTGCCAGCAGCGTAGGGGGGGGGACTAGCGGGGTAGAGCAGTACTTC. Full variable domain (remainder filled in from reference TRBV9 and TRBJ2-7): DSGVTQTPKHLITATGQRVTLRCSPRSGDLSVYWYQQSLDQGLQFLIQYYNGEERAKGNILERFSAQQFPDLHSELNLSSLELGDSALYFCASSVGGGTSGVEQYFGPGTRLTVT.